A single sample is the source of the 21 T cell receptor beta chains below, sequenced in a study of Ad26.COV2.S vaccination and SARS-CoV-2 variants. Treatment specified: around 19 received Ad26.COV2.S at low or high dose, single or two shots; about 5 received placebo; per-sample allocation not given. At day 63 after the first vaccine or placebo injection, samples were drawn. Profiling relied on immunoSEQ multiplex PCR, and the TCRdb table lists in-frame clones only, not all of them. Among hundreds of thousands of clones listed, 85% to 90% were seen once. The specimen comprised peripheral blood, sampled in a trial of Ad26.COV2.S vaccine versus placebo. Source of these receptors: a person aged 18-65 years who received the Ad26.COV2.S COVID-19 vaccine or a placebo.

This clone appeared a few times. The chain links TRBV5-1 to TRBJ2-3, with 7 bases that match TRBD1. The J segment lost 2 bases and the V segment lost 4 bases, leaving 4 bases of the junction unmatched. Germline V lookup: CDR1 SGHRS, CDR2 YFSETQ. The CDR3 loop spans 14 amino acids. The CDR3 nucleotides are TGCGCCAGCAGCAGGGACAGAGCCACAGATACGCAGTATTTT. This codes for CASSRDRATDTQYF.

The rearrangement uses TRBV19 and TRBJ1-2; 7 bases fit TRBD1. Trimming cost V 10 bases and J 4 bases; bases outside gene matches: 9. This CDR3 is 13 amino acids long. Germline CDR1 and CDR2: LNHDA and SQIVND (reference sequence). The CDR3 region has the DNA TGTGCCACCTCACAGGGGATGGGCTATGGCTACACCTTC. It specifies CATSQGMGYGYTF.

The chain joins TRBV6-1 to TRBJ1-1, with TRBD1 matching 7 bases. Germline V gives CDR1 MNHNS, CDR2 SASEGT. This CDR3 is built from 14 residues. Losses at the gene ends were 2 bases for V and 4 bases for J; bases not matched to a gene: 4. CDR3 protein: CASSEQGDVTEAFF. The CDR3 DNA sequence: TGTGCCAGCAGTGAACAGGGGGATGTCACTGAAGCTTTCTTT.

The chain links TRBV14 to TRBJ2-1, with 7 nucleotides matching TRBD2. The trim removed 6 bases at V and 5 bases at J, leaving 10 bases unmatched. The CDR3 is 15 amino acids. CDR1 SGHDN and CDR2 FVKESK come from the germline V gene. For the CDR3, the DNA is TGTGCCAGCAGGGGGGGGTTAACACGGGACAATGAGCAGTTCTTC. Its translation is CASRGGLTRDNEQFF. Full variable domain (outside the CDR3, taken from reference TRBV14 and TRBJ2-1): EAGVTQFPSHSVIEKGQTVTLRCDPISGHDNLYWYRRVMGKEIKFLLHFVKESKQDESGMPNNRFLAERTGGTYSTLKVQPAELEDSGVYFCASRGGLTRDNEQFFGPGTRLTVL.

The rearrangement joins TRBV5-4 to TRBJ1-3, with D tentatively TRBD1 (5 bases). The V end was cut by 7 bases, the J end by 0 bases, with 14 bases between. CDR1 and CDR2 (germline): SGHNT, YYREEE (reference sequence). This CDR3 spans 15 amino acids. CDR3 in amino acids: CASARDGASGNTIYF. CDR3 nucleotide sequence: TGTGCCAGCGCGCGGGACGGAGCCTCTGGAAACACCATATATTTT.

This chain uses TRBV11-1 with TRBJ2-2; possibly TRBD2 for D (5 bases). Trimming shortened V by 2 bases and J by 1 base, and 11 bases separated the two germline ends. The CDR3 consists of 16 residues. Germline V CDR1 and CDR2: SGHAT, FQDESV (reference sequence). The CDR3 spells CASSLYPAGNTGELFF. CDR3 DNA sequence: TGTGCCAGCAGCTTATATCCGGCGGGGAACACCGGGGAGCTGTTTTTT.

A remark on this clone: One end of the junction fails to match germline, which may point to a read error. This chain links TRBV15 with TRBJ1-2; D is possibly TRBD1 (6 bases). The CDR3 runs to 11 residues. Germline CDR1 is LNHNV and CDR2 is YYDKDF (reference sequence). The CDR3: CATSRELRTVF. CDR3 DNA sequence: TGTGCCACCAGCAGAGAATTGAGGACAGTCTTC.

This clone was recorded a few times. CDR3 coding DNA: TGTGCCAGCACCACAGGGGCGGGTCAGCCCCAGCATTTT. Residues: CASTTGAGQPQHF. The chain uses TRBV6-5 and TRBJ1-5, with 7 positions matching TRBD1. CDR1 is MNHEY, CDR2 SVGAGI, per germline. The CDR3 length is 13 residues. J lost 6 bases, V lost 7 bases, and 6 bases had no gene match.

The chain uses TRBV7-8 and TRBJ2-1; TRBD2 matches 10 bases. Trimming removed 4 bases from V and 6 bases from J; junction bases left unmatched: 9. In germline, CDR1 is SGHVS, CDR2 FQNEAQ. This CDR3 is built from 16 residues. CDR3: CASSSTSGRVLNEQFF. The CDR3 bases are TGTGCCAGCAGCTCCACCAGCGGGAGGGTCCTCAATGAGCAGTTCTTC.

The chain joins TRBV25-1 to TRBJ2-2, with D perhaps assigned TRBD1 or TRBD2 (5 bases each). This CDR3 contains 17 residues. In germline, CDR1 is MGHDK, CDR2 SYGVNS. Trimming removed 3 bases from V and 3 bases from J, with 17 bases in between. CDR3 bases: TGTGCCAGCAGTGACGGGAAAGCTGGGGGTGACACCGGGGAGCTGTTTTTT. The encoded protein is CASSDGKAGGDTGELFF.

The J gene is TRBJ1-4, the V gene TRBV4-3, with D maybe TRBD1 (6 bases). V lost 3 bases and J 12 bases, leaving 17 bases between the germline ends. Germline V CDR1 and CDR2: LGHNA, YSLEER. The CDR3 runs to 14 residues. CDR3 region: CASSHRRGGVELFF. The CDR3, as DNA: TGCGCCAGCAGCCATCGGAGGGGGGGGGTTGAACTGTTTTTT.

V is TRBV9 and J is TRBJ2-3; 9 bases are shared with TRBD2. The CDR3 totals 15 residues. In germline, CDR1 is SGDLS, CDR2 YYNGEE. Trimming at V came to 2 bases and at J to 5 bases, leaving 6 bases not matched to a gene. This chain's CDR3 is CASSVIAGVGDTQYF. In DNA form, the CDR3 reads TGTGCCAGCAGCGTCATAGCGGGAGTCGGAGATACGCAGTATTTT. Complete variable domain (other parts from reference TRBV9 and TRBJ2-3): DSGVTQTPKHLITATGQRVTLRCSPRSGDLSVYWYQQSLDQGLQFLIQYYNGEERAKGNILERFSAQQFPDLHSELNLSSLELGDSALYFCASSVIAGVGDTQYFGPGTRLTVL.

The rearrangement uses TRBV5-4 and TRBJ2-3; TRBD2 aligns across 8 bases. With 0 bases clipped from V and 5 bases from J, the junction kept 8 bases outside the gene matches. Germline V gene sequence: CDR1 SGHNT, CDR2 YYREEE (reference sequence). The length of the CDR3 is 16 residues. CDR3 amino acids: CASSLGGGGRVDTQYF. As DNA, the CDR3 is TGTGCCAGCAGCTTGGGTGGCGGGGGGCGGGTAGATACGCAGTATTTT.

The CDR3 nucleotides are TGTGCCAGCACCAACCCGTGGACGGGTACTAACTATGGCTACACCTTC. Its translation: CASTNPWTGTNYGYTF. The chain joins TRBV11-2 to TRBJ1-2; D gene uncertain. The ends were cut back, 7 bases at V and 0 bases at J, with 18 bases in the middle. CDR1 is SGHAT, CDR2 FQNNGV, per germline. The CDR3 covers 16 residues.

This clone has only one observation. V gene TRBV25-1 combines with J gene TRBJ1-2; unclear D gene. Between the trimmed V and J ends, which lost 6 bases and 4 bases, there was a span of 3 bases. The CDR3 totals 10 residues. From germline, CDR1 is MGHDK and CDR2 SYGVNS. The CDR3 loop is CASSGYGYTF. The DNA for the CDR3 is TGTGCCAGCAGCGGCTATGGCTACACCTTC.

This chain joins TRBV5-1 and TRBJ1-1, with D possibly TRBD1 on 5 matching bases. The V end lost 0 bases, the J end lost 5 bases, and 8 bases lay between the germline ends. The germline V gene encodes CDR1 SGHRS and CDR2 YFSETQ. The length of the CDR3 is 13 residues. In DNA, the CDR3 is TGCGCCAGCAGCTTGGCAGGGAAGACTGAAGCTTTCTTT. It codes for CASSLAGKTEAFF.

V usage is TRBV25-1 and J usage is TRBJ1-3; D unclear. Trimming stripped 2 bases from V and 0 bases from J, with 14 bases between. CDR3 size: 17 residues. Germline assignment: CDR1 MGHDK and CDR2 SYGVNS. CDR3 loop: CASSEAAGRSSGNTIYF. The CDR3 DNA reads TGTGCCAGCAGTGAAGCGGCCGGCAGGAGCTCTGGAAACACCATATATTTT.

V usage is TRBV11-2 and J usage is TRBJ2-7; perhaps TRBD1 as D (5 bases). The V and J ends lost 5 bases and 4 bases respectively, with 15 bases between them. Germline CDR1 is SGHAT and CDR2 is FQNNGV. The CDR3 runs to 14 residues. CDR3 DNA: TGTGCCAGCAGCCACGACAGATTTTATTACGAGCAGTACGTC. It translates to CASSHDRFYYEQYV.

V gene TRBV10-3 combines with J gene TRBJ2-5; 11 bases map to TRBD1. This CDR3 contains 15 residues. CDR1 is ENHRY, CDR2 SYGVKD, per germline. The J segment lost 3 bases and the V segment lost 10 bases, leaving 10 bases of the junction unmatched. CDR3 DNA: TGTGCCAGCGTCCCCGGGACAGGGGGGGAAGAGACCCAGTACTTC. Protein product: CASVPGTGGEETQYF.

This chain links TRBV6-5 with TRBJ2-1; 9 bases map to TRBD2. CDR3 length: 16 residues. Trimming at V came to 0 bases and at J to 6 bases, leaving 6 bases not matched to a gene. CDR1 and CDR2 (germline): MNHEY, SVGAGI. This CDR3 reads CASSYSILAGSNEQFF. Written as DNA, the CDR3 is TGTGCCAGCAGTTACTCCATTCTAGCGGGGAGCAATGAGCAGTTCTTC.

This chain links TRBV7-2 with TRBJ1-4; a possible D gene is TRBD1 (6 bases). V lost 0 bases, J lost 8 bases, and 13 bases lay in between. Germline CDR1 and CDR2: SGHTA and FQGNSA. The CDR3 has 15 amino acids. This CDR3 reads CASSLAAGEGEKLFF. CDR3 nucleotides: TGTGCCAGCAGCTTAGCGGCAGGGGAGGGGGAAAAACTGTTTTTT.